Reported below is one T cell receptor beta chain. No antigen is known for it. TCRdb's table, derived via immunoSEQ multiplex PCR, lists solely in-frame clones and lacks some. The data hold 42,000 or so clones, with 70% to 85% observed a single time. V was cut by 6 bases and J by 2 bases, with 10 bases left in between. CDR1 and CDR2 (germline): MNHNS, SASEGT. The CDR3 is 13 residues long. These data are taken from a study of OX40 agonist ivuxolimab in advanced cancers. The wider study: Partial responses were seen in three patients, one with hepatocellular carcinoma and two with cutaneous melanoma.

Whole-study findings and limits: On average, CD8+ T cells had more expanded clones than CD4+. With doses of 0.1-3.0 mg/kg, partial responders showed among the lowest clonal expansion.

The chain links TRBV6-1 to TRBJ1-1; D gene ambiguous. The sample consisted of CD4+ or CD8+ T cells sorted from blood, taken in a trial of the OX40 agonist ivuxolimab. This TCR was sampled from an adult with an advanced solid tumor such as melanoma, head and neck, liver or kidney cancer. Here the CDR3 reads CASSAIRNTEAFF. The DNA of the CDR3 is TGTGCCAGCAGCGCTATCCGAAACACTGAAGCTTTCTTT.